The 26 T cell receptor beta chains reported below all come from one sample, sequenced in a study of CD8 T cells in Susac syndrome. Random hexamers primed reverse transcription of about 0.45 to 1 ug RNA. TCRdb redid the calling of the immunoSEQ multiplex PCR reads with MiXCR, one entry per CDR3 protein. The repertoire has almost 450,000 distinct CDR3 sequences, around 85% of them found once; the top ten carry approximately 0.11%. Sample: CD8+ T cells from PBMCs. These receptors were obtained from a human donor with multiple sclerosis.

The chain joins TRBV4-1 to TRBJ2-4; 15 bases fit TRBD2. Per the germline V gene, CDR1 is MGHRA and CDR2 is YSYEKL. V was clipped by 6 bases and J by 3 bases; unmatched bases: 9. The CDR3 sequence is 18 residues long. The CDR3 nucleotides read TGCGCCAGCAGAAGTGGACTAGCGGGAGGGCTGGGCAAAAACATTCAGTACTTC. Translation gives CASRSGLAGGLGKNIQYF.

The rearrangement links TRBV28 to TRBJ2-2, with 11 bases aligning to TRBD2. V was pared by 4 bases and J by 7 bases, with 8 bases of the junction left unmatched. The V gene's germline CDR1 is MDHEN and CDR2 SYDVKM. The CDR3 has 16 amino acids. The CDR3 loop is CASSYELAGVLGELFF. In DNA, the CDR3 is TGTGCCAGCAGTTATGAACTAGCGGGAGTACTCGGGGAGCTGTTTTTT.

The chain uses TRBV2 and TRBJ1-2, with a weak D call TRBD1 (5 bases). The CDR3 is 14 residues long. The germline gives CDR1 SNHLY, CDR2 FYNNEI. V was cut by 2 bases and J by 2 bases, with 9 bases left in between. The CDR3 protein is CASSERTPNYGYTF. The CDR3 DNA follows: TGTGCCAGCAGTGAAAGGACACCAAACTATGGCTACACCTTC. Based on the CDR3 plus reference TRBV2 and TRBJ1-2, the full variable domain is EPEVTQTPSHQVTQMGQEVILRCVPISNHLYFYWYRQILGQKVEFLVSFYNNEISEKSEIFDDQFSVERPDGSNFTLKIRSTKLEDSAMYFCASSERTPNYGYTFGSGTRLTVV.

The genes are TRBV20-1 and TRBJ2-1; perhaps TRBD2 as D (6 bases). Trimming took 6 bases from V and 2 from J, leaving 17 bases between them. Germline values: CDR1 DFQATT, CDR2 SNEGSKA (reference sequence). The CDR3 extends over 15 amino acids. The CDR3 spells CSANPGLRAYNEQFF. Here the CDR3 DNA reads TGCAGTGCCAACCCGGGACTGAGAGCCTACAATGAGCAGTTCTTC.

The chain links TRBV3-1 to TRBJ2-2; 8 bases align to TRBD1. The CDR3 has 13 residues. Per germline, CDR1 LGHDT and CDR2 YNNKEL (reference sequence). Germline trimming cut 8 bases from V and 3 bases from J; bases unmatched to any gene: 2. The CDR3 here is CASQDRDTGELFF. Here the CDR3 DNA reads TGTGCCAGCCAGGACAGGGACACCGGGGAGCTGTTTTTT.

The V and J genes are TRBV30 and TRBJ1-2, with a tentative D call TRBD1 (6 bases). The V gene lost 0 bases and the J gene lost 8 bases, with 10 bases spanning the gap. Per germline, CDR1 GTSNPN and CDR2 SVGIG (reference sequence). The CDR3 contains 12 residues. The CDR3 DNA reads TGTGCCTGGAGTGTACACAGGGAAGGCTACACCTTC. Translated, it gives CAWSVHREGYTF.

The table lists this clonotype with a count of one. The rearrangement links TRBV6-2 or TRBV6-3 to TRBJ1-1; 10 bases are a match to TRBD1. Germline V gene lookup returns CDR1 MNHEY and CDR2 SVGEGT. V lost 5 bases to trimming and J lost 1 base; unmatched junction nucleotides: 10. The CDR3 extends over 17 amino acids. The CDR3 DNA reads TGTGCCAGCAGTGGGACGGGACAGGGGATGTGGAACACTGAAGCTTTCTTT. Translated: CASSGTGQGMWNTEAFF.

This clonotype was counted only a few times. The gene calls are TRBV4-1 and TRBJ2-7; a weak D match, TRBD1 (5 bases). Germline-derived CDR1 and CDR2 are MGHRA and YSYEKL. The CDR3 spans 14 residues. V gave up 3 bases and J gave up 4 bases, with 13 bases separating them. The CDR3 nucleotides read TGCGCCAGCAGCCACCTGGTAGGGGCATACGAGCAGTACTTC. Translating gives CASSHLVGAYEQYF.

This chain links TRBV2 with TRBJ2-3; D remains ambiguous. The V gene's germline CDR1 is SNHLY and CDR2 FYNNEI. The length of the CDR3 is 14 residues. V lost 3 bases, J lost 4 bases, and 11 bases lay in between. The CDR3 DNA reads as TGTGCCAGCAGTGATCGACTTATAGCAGATACGCAGTATTTT. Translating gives CASSDRLIADTQYF.

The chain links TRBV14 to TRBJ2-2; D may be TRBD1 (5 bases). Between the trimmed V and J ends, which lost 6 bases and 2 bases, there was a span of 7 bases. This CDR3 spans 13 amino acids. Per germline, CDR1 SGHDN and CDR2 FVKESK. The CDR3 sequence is CASSDRNTGELFF. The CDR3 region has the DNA TGTGCCAGCAGTGACAGAAACACCGGGGAGCTGTTTTTT. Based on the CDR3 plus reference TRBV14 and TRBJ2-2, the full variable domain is EAGVTQFPSHSVIEKGQTVTLRCDPISGHDNLYWYRRVMGKEIKFLLHFVKESKQDESGMPNNRFLAERTGGTYSTLKVQPAELEDSGVYFCASSDRNTGELFFGEGSRLTVL.

This CDR3 reads CSVDMQGDEQFF. Here the CDR3 DNA reads TGCAGCGTTGATATGCAGGGCGATGAGCAGTTCTTC. The chain combines TRBV29-1 with TRBJ2-1, with a possible D match to TRBD1 (5 bases). V lost 3 bases to trimming and J lost 8 bases, with 11 bases between them. Per germline, CDR1 SQVTM and CDR2 ANQGSEA. The CDR3 consists of 12 residues.

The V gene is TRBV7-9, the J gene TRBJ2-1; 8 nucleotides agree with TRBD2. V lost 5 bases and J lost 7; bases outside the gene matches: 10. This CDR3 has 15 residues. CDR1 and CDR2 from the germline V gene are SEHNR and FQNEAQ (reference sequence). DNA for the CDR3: TGTGCCAGCAGCCCTCCCAGCGGGAGAGGTAATGAGCAGTTCTTC. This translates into CASSPPSGRGNEQFF.

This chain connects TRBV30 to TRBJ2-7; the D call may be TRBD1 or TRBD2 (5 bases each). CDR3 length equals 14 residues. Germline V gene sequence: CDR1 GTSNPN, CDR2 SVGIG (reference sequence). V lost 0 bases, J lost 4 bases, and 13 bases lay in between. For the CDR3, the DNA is TGTGCCTGGAGTGTCGGGACGACTGAATACGAGCAGTACTTC. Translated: CAWSVGTTEYEQYF.

CDR3 DNA sequence: TGTGCCAGCAGTGAATGGCACCAGGAAGAGACCCAGTACTTC. Translating it yields CASSEWHQEETQYF. The chain uses TRBV6-1 and TRBJ2-5, with no clear D. V was clipped by 2 bases and J by 3 bases, with 10 bases between them. Germline V CDR1 and CDR2: MNHNS, SASEGT. The CDR3 consists of 14 residues.

The CDR3 coding sequence is TGTGCCAGCAGCCAAGGGAACAGGGGCCCCTACGAGCAGTACTTC. It encodes CASSQGNRGPYEQYF. V and J are TRBV3-1 and TRBJ2-7; 7 bases fit TRBD1. CDR3 length equals 15 residues. Germline V gives CDR1 LGHDT, CDR2 YNNKEL (reference sequence). V dropped 1 base and J dropped 2; count of bases not matched to a gene: 5.

CDR3 nucleotide sequence: TGTGCCAGCAGTCCGTTGGACAGCTACTACGAGCAGTACTTC. This gives the protein CASSPLDSYYEQYF. The gene calls are TRBV28 and TRBJ2-7; maybe TRBD1 (6 bases). The CDR3 has 14 residues. Trimming pared 5 bases from V and 3 bases from J, leaving 14 bases between. From germline, CDR1 is MDHEN and CDR2 SYDVKM. Full variable domain (remainder filled in from reference TRBV28 and TRBJ2-7): DVKVTQSSRYLVKRTGEKVFLECVQDMDHENMFWYRQDPGLGLRLIYFSYDVKMKEKGDIPEGYSVSREKKERFSLILESASTNQTSMYLCASSPLDSYYEQYFGPGTRLTVT.

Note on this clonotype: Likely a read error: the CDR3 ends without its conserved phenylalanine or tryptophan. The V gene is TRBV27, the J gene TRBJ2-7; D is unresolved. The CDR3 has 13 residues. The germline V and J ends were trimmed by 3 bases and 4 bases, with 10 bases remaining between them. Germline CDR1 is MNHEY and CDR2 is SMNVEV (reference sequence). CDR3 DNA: TGTGCCAGCAGTTTCGTTTCGGCTTACGAGCAGTACCTC. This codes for CASSFVSAYEQYL.

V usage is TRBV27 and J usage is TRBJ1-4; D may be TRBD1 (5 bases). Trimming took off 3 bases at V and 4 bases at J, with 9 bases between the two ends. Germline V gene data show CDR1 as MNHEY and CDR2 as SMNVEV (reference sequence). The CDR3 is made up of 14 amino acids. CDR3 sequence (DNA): TGTGCCAGCAGTTTTTCCAGGGATAATGAAAAACTGTTTTTT. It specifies CASSFSRDNEKLFF.

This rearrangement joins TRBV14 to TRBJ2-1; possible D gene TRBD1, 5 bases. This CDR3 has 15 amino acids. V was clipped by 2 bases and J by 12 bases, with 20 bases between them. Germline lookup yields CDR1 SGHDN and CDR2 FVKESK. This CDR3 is CASSQRSETVRRQFF. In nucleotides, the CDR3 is TGTGCCAGCAGCCAAAGGTCAGAGACAGTGCGAAGGCAGTTCTTC.

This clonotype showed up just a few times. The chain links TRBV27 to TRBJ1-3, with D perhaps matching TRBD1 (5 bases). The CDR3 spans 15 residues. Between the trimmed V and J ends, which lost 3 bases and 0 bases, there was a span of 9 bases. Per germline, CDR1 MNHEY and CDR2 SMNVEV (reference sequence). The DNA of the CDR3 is TGTGCCAGCAGTTTGGGGGGAGGCTCTGGAAACACCATATATTTT. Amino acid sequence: CASSLGGGSGNTIYF.

The CDR3 DNA is TGTGCCTGGAGTGACCCCCGAGGGGCTTTCTTT. Translating gives CAWSDPRGAFF. V and J are TRBV30 and TRBJ1-1; D gene ambiguous. Germline V gene lookup returns CDR1 GTSNPN and CDR2 SVGIG (reference sequence). V gave up 1 base and J gave up 11 bases, with 11 bases separating them. CDR3 length: 11 residues.

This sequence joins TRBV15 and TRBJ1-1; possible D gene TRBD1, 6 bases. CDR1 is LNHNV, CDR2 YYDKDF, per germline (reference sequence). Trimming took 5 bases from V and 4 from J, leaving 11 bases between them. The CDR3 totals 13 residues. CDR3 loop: CATSPNRATEAFF. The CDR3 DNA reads TGTGCCACCAGCCCCAACAGGGCCACTGAAGCTTTCTTT.

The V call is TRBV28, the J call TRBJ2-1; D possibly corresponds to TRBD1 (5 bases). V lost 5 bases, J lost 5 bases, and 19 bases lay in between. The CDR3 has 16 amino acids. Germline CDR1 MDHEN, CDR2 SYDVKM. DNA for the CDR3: TGTGCCAGCAGTCCTCATCAGGAAAAGGGGAACAATGAGCAGTTCTTC. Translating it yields CASSPHQEKGNNEQFF.

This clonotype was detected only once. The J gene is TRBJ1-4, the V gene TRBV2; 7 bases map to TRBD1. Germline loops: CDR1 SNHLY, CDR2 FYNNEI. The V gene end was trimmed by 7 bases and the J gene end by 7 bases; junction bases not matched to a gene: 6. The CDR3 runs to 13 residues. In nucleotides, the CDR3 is TGTGCCAGCATGAGACAGGGAGGTGAAAAACTGTTTTTT. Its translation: CASMRQGGEKLFF. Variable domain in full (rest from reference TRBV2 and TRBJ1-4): EPEVTQTPSHQVTQMGQEVILRCVPISNHLYFYWYRQILGQKVEFLVSFYNNEISEKSEIFDDQFSVERPDGSNFTLKIRSTKLEDSAMYFCASMRQGGEKLFFGSGTQLSVL.

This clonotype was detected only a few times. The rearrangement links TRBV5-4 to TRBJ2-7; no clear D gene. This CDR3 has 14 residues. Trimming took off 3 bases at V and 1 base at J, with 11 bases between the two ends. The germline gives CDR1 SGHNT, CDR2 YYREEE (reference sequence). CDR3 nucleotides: TGTGCCAGCAGCTCTGAATTTTCTTCCTACGAGCAGTACTTC. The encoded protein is CASSSEFSSYEQYF.

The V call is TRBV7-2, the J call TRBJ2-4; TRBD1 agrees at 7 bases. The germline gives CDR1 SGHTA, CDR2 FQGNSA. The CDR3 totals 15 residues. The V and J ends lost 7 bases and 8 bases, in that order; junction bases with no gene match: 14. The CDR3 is CASTPGQQQPHIQYF. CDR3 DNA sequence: TGTGCCAGCACCCCGGGACAGCAGCAGCCTCACATTCAGTACTTC.